This T cell receptor (beta chain) emerged from a study of blood T cell repertoires in COVID-19. On the study more broadly: From T cells, B-cell-depleted T cells, or PBMCs came the material, which was cDNA or gDNA.

CDR3 length equals 15 residues. V gave up 5 bases and J gave up 4 bases, with 14 bases separating them. From germline, CDR1 is MNHEY and CDR2 SVGAGI. As handled by the study authors: Reference gene primer amplification gave estimated nucleated cell counts. This table comes from immunoSEQ multiplex PCR, and its TCRdb copy is limited to in-frame clones, with some not included. V, J and clone size are those of that table, while D and trimming were read from the DNA. The sample has 85,000 to 95,000 clones; about 88% are singletons. The gene calls are TRBV6-5 and TRBJ1-4; possible D gene TRBD1, 5 bases. What was sequenced was peripheral blood. This TCR derives from an elderly woman with acute or convalescent COVID-19. This CDR3 is CASSLGGRYNEKLFF. For the CDR3, the DNA is TGTGCCAGCAGTCTTGGGGGGAGATATAATGAAAAACTGTTTTTT.